The present entry profiles one T cell receptor (beta chain) with its context. The antigen remains unidentified. Germline trimming cut 7 bases from V and 0 bases from J; bases unmatched to any gene: 16. Germline lookup yields CDR1 MRHNA and CDR2 SNTAGT. The CDR3 totals 19 residues. The use of a sample-barcoded 5' primer and a J-beta primer mix characterized a second PCR of 7 to 11 cycles. TCRdb itself ran the 5' RACE reads through MiXCR, one entry per CDR3 protein. Among about 1.8 million distinct CDR3 sequences, about 50% were seen once, and the ten largest hold more than 2%. These data come from a study of blood T cells in healthy people across ages. Study-wide results and limits: The unknown donor CMV status may have confounded expanded clonotype changes.

The source is a middle-aged woman in good health. The chain couples TRBV6-4 to TRBJ1-4; 8 nucleotides align to TRBD1. The sequencing input was blood. In nucleotides, the CDR3 is TGTGCCAGCAAGAATGTTTGGTTCAGGGGGCTTGCAACTAATGAAAAACTGTTTTTT. This encodes CASKNVWFRGLATNEKLFF.